This T cell receptor beta chain was obtained from a study of T-cell reconstitution after alpha-beta-depleted transplantation in children. TCRbeta library preparation incorporated unique molecular identifiers. TCRdb reprocessed the PCR reads via MiXCR and lists one record per CDR3 protein. Seen here are hundreds of thousands of distinct CDR3 sequences, approximately 32% observed once, and the top ten hold 2% to 3%. The CDR3 runs 14 residues. V lost 5 bases and J 1 base, leaving 14 bases between the germline ends. The germline gives CDR1 DFQATT, CDR2 SNEGSKA (reference sequence). The clonotype comes from a human donor who donated a stem cell graft to a child with aplastic anemia. The starting material was PBMCs from the stem cell graft donor, obtained from the stem cell graft. The rearrangement links TRBV20-1 to TRBJ1-1, with D tentatively TRBD1 (5 bases). Here the CDR3 reads CSAFRGLPNTEAFF. The CDR3 nucleotides are TGCAGTGCTTTTAGGGGACTACCGAACACTGAAGCTTTCTTT.